One and the same sample provided the 14 T cell receptor beta chains below, sequenced in a study of cytomegalovirus exposure and HLA in healthy donors (dated by TCRdb to the late 2010s). Library preparation used the immunoSEQ multiplex PCR assay. A mixture of 60 forward primers for TCR Vbeta segments and 13 reverse primers for TCR Jbeta segments was used in the multiplex PCR. TCRdb obtained this table from immuneACCESS and retained in-frame rearrangements with V and J assigned. These tables miss some clones; where compared with another copy, unresolved V genes account for less than half of the shortfall, and the remainder is unexplained. For this sample there are some 270,000 clones; around nine tenths appear just once. Clones ranked in the top ten supply 1.5% to 2% of the sample. Sequenced input: PBMCs. These receptors came from a girl aged 2-10 years in good health and CMV-seronegative.

The V and J genes are TRBV27 and TRBJ1-1; weak D call: TRBD1 (6 bases). Trimming pared 4 bases from V and 8 bases from J, leaving 14 bases between. The CDR3 has 13 residues. Germline V gene data show CDR1 as MNHEY and CDR2 as SMNVEV (reference sequence). CDR3 loop: CASSSRQALEAFF. In nucleotides, the CDR3 is TGTGCCAGCAGTTCCAGACAGGCTTTGGAAGCTTTCTTT.

The chain is built from TRBV5-1 and TRBJ2-1, with D maybe TRBD2 (6 bases). The V gene's germline CDR1 is SGHRS and CDR2 YFSETQ. The CDR3 spans 16 residues. Trimming took 1 base from V and 3 from J, leaving 14 bases between them. This CDR3 is CASSLKGTPIYNEQFF. The CDR3 coding sequence is TGCGCCAGCAGCTTGAAGGGGACTCCCATCTACAATGAGCAGTTCTTC.

This sequence joins TRBV7-2 and TRBJ1-3, with D unresolved. Trimming removed 1 base from V and 0 bases from J, with 19 bases in between. This CDR3 is 19 amino acids long. Germline V gene sequence: CDR1 SGHTA, CDR2 FQGNSA. The CDR3 loop is CASSLVSVSRTLSGNTIYF. CDR3 coding DNA: TGTGCCAGCAGCTTAGTTTCGGTCTCTAGAACCCTCTCTGGAAACACCATATATTTT.

The chain is built from TRBV7-6 and TRBJ2-7; 11 nucleotides line up with TRBD1. This CDR3 region has 15 residues. V lost 5 bases to trimming and J lost 5 bases; unmatched junction nucleotides: 8. Germline V gene sequence: CDR1 SGHVS, CDR2 FNYEAQ. CDR3 bases: TGTGCCAGCAGCCTGGGACAGGGGGGACGGAACGAGCAGTACTTC. This encodes CASSLGQGGRNEQYF. Using reference TRBV7-6 and TRBJ2-7 for the parts outside the CDR3, the full variable domain is GAGVSQSPRYKVTKRGQDVALRCDPISGHVSLYWYRQALGQGPEFLTYFNYEAQQDKSGLPNDRFSAERPEGSISTLTIQRTEQRDSAMYRCASSLGQGGRNEQYFGPGTRLTVT.

The chain uses TRBV5-6 and TRBJ2-7; perhaps TRBD2 as D (6 bases). The CDR3 contains 13 residues. Deletions cut 6 bases from V and 6 bases from J, with 16 bases between. The germline CDR1 and CDR2 sequences are SGHDT and YYEEEE. The CDR3 spells CASISVGGGEQYF. The CDR3 DNA reads as TGTGCCAGCATCTCAGTTGGGGGAGGCGAGCAGTACTTC. Full variable domain (missing parts from reference TRBV5-6 and TRBJ2-7): DAGVTQSPTHLIKTRGQQVTLRCSPKSGHDTVSWYQQALGQGPQFIFQYYEEEERQRGNFPDRFSGHQFPNYSSELNVNALLLGDSALYLCASISVGGGEQYFGPGTRLTVT.

Notes on this clone: The same CDR3 arises from other DNA sequences in this sample as well. The chain joins TRBV27 to TRBJ2-6, with D possibly being TRBD1 (6 bases). Per the germline V gene, CDR1 is MNHEY and CDR2 is SMNVEV (reference sequence). V lost 6 bases to trimming and J lost 4 bases, with 13 bases between them. The CDR3 has 15 residues. CDR3 DNA: TGTGCCAGCAGCTCGACAGGCCCCGGGGCCAACGTCCTGACTTTC. Protein product: CASSSTGPGANVLTF.

V gene TRBV28 combines with J gene TRBJ2-7; possibly TRBD2 for D (6 bases). The CDR3 is made up of 16 amino acids. V dropped 5 bases and J dropped 3 bases, with 20 bases sitting between them. Per the germline V gene, CDR1 is MDHEN and CDR2 is SYDVKM. CDR3 residues: CASSPPPGRGLYEQYF. The CDR3 nucleotides read TGTGCCAGCAGTCCACCACCGGGGCGGGGACTCTACGAGCAGTACTTC.

Remarks on this clone: Other DNA sequences of this sample code for an identical CDR3. This chain links TRBV30 with TRBJ1-1; possible D gene TRBD1, 5 bases. CDR1 and CDR2 from the germline V gene are GTSNPN and SVGIG (reference sequence). CDR3 length: 11 residues. V dropped 8 bases and J dropped 5 bases, with 12 bases sitting between them. The CDR3 loop reads CALQGNTEAFF. The CDR3, as DNA: TGTGCCCTCCAGGGTAATACTGAAGCTTTCTTT.

The gene calls are TRBV27 and TRBJ1-5; possibly TRBD1 for D (6 bases). The CDR3 is 13 amino acids. V lost 4 bases and J lost 9, with 13 bases in between. CDR1 and CDR2 (germline): MNHEY, SMNVEV (reference sequence). The DNA for the CDR3 is TGTGCCAGCAGTTATACAGGGCTAGCGCCCCAGCATTTT. This gives the protein CASSYTGLAPQHF.

The chain's CDR3 is CASSSIGASPRYGYTF. The CDR3 DNA is TGTGCCAGCAGTAGTATAGGGGCTTCACCCCGCTATGGCTACACCTTC. J is TRBJ1-2 and V is TRBV14, with D possibly TRBD1 on 5 matching bases. The CDR3 sequence is 16 residues long. V lost 6 bases, J lost 4 bases, and 21 bases lay in between. Germline CDR1 reads SGHDN; CDR2 reads FVKESK. The variable domain in full, with the rest retrieved from reference TRBV14 and TRBJ1-2, is EAGVTQFPSHSVIEKGQTVTLRCDPISGHDNLYWYRRVMGKEIKFLLHFVKESKQDESGMPNNRFLAERTGGTYSTLKVQPAELEDSGVYFCASSSIGASPRYGYTFGSGTRLTVV.

Only one count was recorded for this clone. The chain links TRBV2 to TRBJ1-2; possible D gene TRBD1, 5 bases. Between the trimmed V and J ends, which lost 11 bases and 6 bases, there was a span of 13 bases. The CDR3 has 11 amino acids. Germline lookup yields CDR1 SNHLY and CDR2 FYNNEI. CDR3 region: CAAVLDNGYTF. The DNA of the CDR3 is TGTGCCGCCGTCCTGGACAATGGCTACACCTTC.

The chain links TRBV5-5 to TRBJ2-1; 7 bases are shared with TRBD2. Per the germline V gene, CDR1 is SGHKS and CDR2 is YYEKEE (reference sequence). This CDR3 comprises 12 residues. The V segment lost 5 bases and the J segment 15 bases; nucleotides outside the gene matches: 11. The DNA for the CDR3 is TGTGCCAGCAGTCTCACGACTAGCTTTTCGTTCTTC. Its translation is CASSLTTSFSFF.

Worth noting for this clone: A junction end diverges from the germline sequence, so it may reflect a read error. The DNA for the CDR3 is TGTGCTAGCAGCCCCGGTCTCATTGAAGAGACCCAGTACTTC. Translating gives CASSPGLIEETQYF. The chain couples TRBV7-7 to TRBJ2-5, with D hard to call. Germline V gives CDR1 SSHAT, CDR2 FNYEAQ (reference sequence). CDR3 size: 14 residues.

The V call is TRBV6-4, the J call TRBJ2-7, with 15 bases that match TRBD2. The V gene end was trimmed by 6 bases and the J gene end by 6 bases; junction bases not matched to a gene: 12. The CDR3 is 17 amino acids. Germline assignment: CDR1 MRHNA and CDR2 SNTAGT. This CDR3 reads CASRRTSGRAWIPEQYF. The CDR3 nucleotides read TGTGCCAGCAGAAGGACTAGCGGGAGGGCCTGGATCCCCGAGCAGTACTTC.